This T cell receptor beta chain was retrieved from a study of molecular identifiers for immune sequencing clone quantification. On this clonotype: A much larger clone sits a single nucleotide away, making a read error possible.

Listed TCR primers and previously described methods were used for bulk TCR libraries. TCRdb ran MiXCR on the PCR reads and lists one entry per CDR3 protein. The data hold 400,000 to 600,000 distinct CDR3 sequences, with about 21% observed a single time. The CDR3 is 15 residues long. Germline assignment: CDR1 SGDLS and CDR2 YYNGEE. V shed 1 base and J shed 9 bases, with 17 bases lying between them. This sequence originates from a human donor in good health. Some libraries in this study had Jurkat cell RNA spiked in. Sequencing was performed on naive CD8+ T cells from blood, with Jurkat cell RNA spiked in. Subset: FACS-sorted CD8+CD4-CCR7+CD45RA+ naive T cells. The chain combines TRBV9 with TRBJ2-1; D is possibly TRBD1 (5 bases). The CDR3 loop reads CASSVSWGSGSEQFF. CDR3 bases: TGTGCCAGCAGCGTAAGTTGGGGCAGTGGCAGTGAGCAGTTCTTC.